The entry below describes one T cell receptor beta chain. The antigen is undetermined. The data belong to a study of OX40 agonist ivuxolimab in advanced cancers. Study background: An anti-OX40 (CD134) antibody with agonistic activity, ivuxolimab, was administered to patients. Eligibility rules accepted prior anti-PD-1, anti-PD-L1 or anti-CTLA-4 therapy, and 35% to 45% had some. Study results and limitations: A proportion of nonresponders additionally exhibited low normalized T-cell clonal expansion.

The CDR3 runs 13 residues. Germline CDR1 is SGHAT and CDR2 is FQNNGV. V was shortened by 6 bases and J by 8 bases, with 16 bases between the two germline ends. Data came from immunoSEQ multiplex PCR; TCRdb stores just in-frame clones and leaves some out. The sample holds some 82,000 clones, 75% to 95% seen once. This rearrangement joins TRBV11-2 to TRBJ1-2; D is ambiguous. This TCR derives from an adult with an advanced solid tumor such as melanoma, head and neck, liver or kidney cancer. The sample consisted of CD4+ or CD8+ T cells sorted from blood, taken in a trial of the OX40 agonist ivuxolimab. The CDR3 spells CASSYGEVSGYTF. The CDR3 region has the DNA TGTGCCAGCAGTTACGGAGAGGTCAGCGGCTACACCTTC.